Following are 16 T cell receptor beta chains from one sample sequenced in a study of blood T cell repertoires in COVID-19. This table comes from immunoSEQ multiplex PCR, and its TCRdb copy is limited to in-frame clones, with some not included. Seen here are roughly 300,000 clones, 80% to 95% observed once, and the top ten hold about 1.1%. The sample taken for sequencing was PBMCs or T cells enriched from blood (not recorded which). These receptors were obtained from a woman aged 25 to 45 who had recovered from COVID-19.

This chain uses TRBV27 with TRBJ1-2; TRBD1 might be the D (6 bases). Trimming stripped 5 bases from V and 4 bases from J, with 11 bases between. Looked up from germline, CDR1 is MNHEY and CDR2 is SMNVEV (reference sequence). The CDR3 contains 13 residues. The DNA of the CDR3 is TGTGCCAGCAGTCATCAGGGGACCTATGGCTACACCTTC. This encodes CASSHQGTYGYTF.

The chain couples TRBV19 to TRBJ2-3; 10 bases line up with TRBD2. Trimming cost V 8 bases and J 0 bases; bases outside gene matches: 5. The CDR3 spans 15 residues. Germline V gene data show CDR1 as LNHDA and CDR2 as SQIVND (reference sequence). This chain's CDR3 is CASCTSGASTDTQYF. The CDR3 bases are TGTGCCAGTTGCACTAGCGGGGCTAGCACAGATACGCAGTATTTT.

The chain couples TRBV15 to TRBJ2-2; 10 nucleotides agree with TRBD1. The CDR3 spans 16 residues. Germline V gene data show CDR1 as LNHNV and CDR2 as YYDKDF (reference sequence). J gave up 3 bases and V 8 bases, and 9 bases lay outside the gene matches. CDR3 region: CATSLDRGLHTGELFF. In DNA form, the CDR3 reads TGTGCCACCTCCCTCGACAGGGGGCTTCACACCGGGGAGCTGTTTTTT.

CDR3 loop: CATSDSTSDEQFF. The CDR3 nucleotides are TGTGCCACCAGTGACTCGACTAGCGATGAGCAGTTCTTC. The V call is TRBV24-1, the J call TRBJ2-1; 8 bases line up with TRBD2. Trimming cost V 4 bases and J 8 bases; bases outside gene matches: 3. Germline V gives CDR1 KGHDR, CDR2 SFDVKD. The CDR3 has 13 amino acids.

The chain uses TRBV28 and TRBJ1-2, with D maybe TRBD1 (5 bases). V was cut by 10 bases and J by 4 bases, with 25 bases left in between. The CDR3 contains 16 residues. CDR1 and CDR2 (germline): MDHEN, SYDVKM. The CDR3 DNA follows: TGTGCCAACTCGGGACCCCTCGCGGGAGGGATCTATGGCTACACCTTC. It yields the protein CANSGPLAGGIYGYTF.

The chain recombines TRBV9 with TRBJ2-1; TRBD2 matches 12 bases. Germline V gives CDR1 SGDLS, CDR2 YYNGEE. This CDR3 region has 15 residues. With V trimmed by 4 bases and J by 10 bases, 9 bases remained unmatched. The CDR3 nucleotides are TGTGCCAGCAGCCTCCGACTAGCGGGAGATGGGGAGCAGTTCTTC. As protein: CASSLRLAGDGEQFF.

This chain connects TRBV11-3 to TRBJ2-1; TRBD2 aligns across 8 bases. The CDR3 contains 18 residues. Trimming took 5 bases from V and 5 from J; bases not matched to a gene: 17. Germline V lookup: CDR1 SGHNT, CDR2 YENEEA. CDR3 coding DNA: TGTGCCAGCAGCCCCCGAGGGGATTCTAGCGGGTTAAACAATGAGCAGTTCTTC. Protein product: CASSPRGDSSGLNNEQFF.

This clone was observed once. The CDR3, as DNA: TGTGCCAGCACCCAGGGCCCCTTAAACATTCAGTACTTC. Its translation: CASTQGPLNIQYF. V and J are TRBV28 and TRBJ2-4; TRBD1 is a possible D gene (5 bases). The V gene lost 7 bases and the J gene lost 6 bases, with 13 bases spanning the gap. Looked up from germline, CDR1 is MDHEN and CDR2 is SYDVKM. The CDR3 spans 13 residues. The variable domain in full, with the rest retrieved from reference TRBV28 and TRBJ2-4, is DVKVTQSSRYLVKRTGEKVFLECVQDMDHENMFWYRQDPGLGLRLIYFSYDVKMKEKGDIPEGYSVSREKKERFSLILESASTNQTSMYLCASTQGPLNIQYFGAGTRLSVL.

V and J are TRBV5-1 and TRBJ2-5; 11 bases are a match to TRBD2. The CDR3 is made up of 15 amino acids. V gave up 6 bases and J gave up 5 bases; unmatched junction bases: 9. Germline CDR1 SGHRS, CDR2 YFSETQ. The CDR3 loop reads CASKTSGMAPETQYF. In DNA form, the CDR3 reads TGCGCCAGCAAGACTAGCGGGATGGCCCCGGAGACCCAGTACTTC.

J is TRBJ2-7 and V is TRBV6-5, with D maybe TRBD2 (6 bases). Germline CDR1 reads MNHEY; CDR2 reads SVGAGI. The V end lost 0 bases, the J end lost 3 bases, and 12 bases lay between the germline ends. This CDR3 is 15 amino acids long. CDR3 residues: CASSYSRGTSYEQYF. DNA of the CDR3: TGTGCCAGCAGTTACTCGCGGGGTACGAGCTACGAGCAGTACTTC.

The genes are TRBV19 and TRBJ2-1; no firm D call. The V gene's germline CDR1 is LNHDA and CDR2 SQIVND (reference sequence). The CDR3 sequence is 12 residues long. V lost 10 bases and J 7 bases, leaving 14 bases between the germline ends. As DNA, the CDR3 is TGTGCCACAAAGACTGGAAGAAATGAGCAGTTCTTC. Amino acids: CATKTGRNEQFF.

This clone was counted a single time. This chain joins TRBV29-1 and TRBJ2-7; 8 bases are a match to TRBD1. Germline lookup yields CDR1 SQVTM and CDR2 ANQGSEA. V was clipped by 1 base and J by 0 bases; unmatched bases: 2. CDR3 length: 14 residues. This CDR3 reads CSVEGTGSSYEQYF. The CDR3 DNA sequence: TGCAGCGTTGAAGGGACAGGGAGCTCCTACGAGCAGTACTTC.

The genes are TRBV7-8 and TRBJ1-1, with TRBD1 matching 7 bases. V lost 5 bases, J lost 8 bases, and 14 bases stayed unmatched. The CDR3 is 15 residues long. The germline V gene has CDR1 SGHVS and CDR2 FQNEAQ. The CDR3 here is CASSLSRAGQKEAFF. Here the CDR3 DNA reads TGTGCCAGCAGCCTATCGCGGGCGGGACAGAAAGAAGCTTTCTTT. Filled out from reference TRBV7-8 and TRBJ1-1, the complete variable domain reads GAGVSQSPRYKVAKRGQDVALRCDPISGHVSLFWYQQALGQGPEFLTYFQNEAQLDKSGLPSDRFFAERPEGSVSTLKIQRTQQEDSAVYLCASSLSRAGQKEAFFGQGTRLTVV.

V and J are TRBV5-5 and TRBJ1-1; D ambiguous. Germline CDR1 and CDR2: SGHKS and YYEKEE (reference sequence). This CDR3 contains 13 residues. V shed 4 bases and J shed 4 bases, with 11 bases lying between them. The CDR3 region has the DNA TGTGCCAGCAGCATGCCCCTGAGCACTGAAGCTTTCTTT. It codes for CASSMPLSTEAFF. The full variable domain, in which reference TRBV5-5 and TRBJ1-1 provide the parts outside the CDR3, is DAGVTQSPTHLIKTRGQQVTLRCSPISGHKSVSWYQQVLGQGPQFIFQYYEKEERGRGNFPDRFSARQFPNYSSELNVNALLLGDSALYLCASSMPLSTEAFFGQGTRLTVV.

The CDR3 protein is CASSLLQGESREQYF. The CDR3 nucleotides read TGTGCCAGCAGCCTCCTACAGGGGGAAAGCCGCGAGCAGTACTTC. V is TRBV7-6 and J is TRBJ2-7, with 8 positions matching TRBD1. The CDR3 is 15 residues long. CDR1 is SGHVS, CDR2 FNYEAQ, per germline. Trimming cost V 5 bases and J 6 bases; bases outside gene matches: 12.

The genes are TRBV6-1 and TRBJ2-1; D not certain. The CDR3 is 11 residues long. The V end lost 4 bases, the J end lost 8 bases, and 6 bases lay between the germline ends. Per the germline V gene, CDR1 is MNHNS and CDR2 is SASEGT. CDR3 sequence reads: CASSVIDEQFF. CDR3 sequence (DNA): TGTGCCAGCAGTGTAATCGATGAGCAGTTCTTC.